A selection of T cell receptor beta chains follows, all from one sample in a study of cytomegalovirus exposure and HLA in healthy donors. Only in-frame clones appear in the TCRdb table, and some are missing; sequencing was by immunoSEQ multiplex PCR. There are tens of thousands of clones in the sample, with approximately 3.8% held by the top ten. Specimen: PBMCs. The receptor set was obtained from a female donor in good health and CMV-seropositive. Both conserved end residues are part of each CDR3.

cdr3_aa j_call v_call
CASSYRGTSGDTYNEQFF TRBJ2-1 TRBV7-2
CASSPTGRQFYEQYF TRBJ2-7 TRBV18
CASSGKTGSWGTEAFF TRBJ1-1 TRBV9
CASSLGAGLIDEQFF TRBJ2-1 TRBV5-1
CASSMGLAGGETQYF TRBJ2-5 TRBV18
CASSVDGGPYEQYF TRBJ2-7 TRBV9
CSSADSFYGYTF TRBJ1-2 TRBV29-1
CASSLAGRQGVNTEAFF TRBJ1-1 TRBV5-1
CASSFTSGGAETQYF TRBJ2-5 TRBV7-2
CASSVLEGGSLTDTQYF TRBJ2-3 TRBV9
CASSPRGLNQPQHF TRBJ1-5 TRBV9
CASSQVGRDTEAFF TRBJ1-1 TRBV4-1
CATSRAFTGTDYNEQFF TRBJ2-1 TRBV15
CAIRGQDNQPQHF TRBJ1-5 TRBV10-3
CASSQGTVPSAEQYF TRBJ2-7 TRBV11-3
CAISEGTAYGYTF TRBJ1-2 TRBV10-3
CASSVRQGETQYF TRBJ2-5 TRBV7-7
CASRLGQGATEAFF TRBJ1-1 TRBV7-8
CASSGTAIYEQYF TRBJ2-7 TRBV5-1
CASSDGTDTDTQYF TRBJ2-3 TRBV6-4
CASSGIAGMNEQYF TRBJ2-7 TRBV5-1
CSVRITGPGEQYF TRBJ2-7 TRBV29-1
CASSVGGQDYGYTF TRBJ1-2 TRBV9
CASSFQSSAYEQYF TRBJ2-7 TRBV5-1
CASRNSGGSYEQYF TRBJ2-7 TRBV7-2
CASRSSGTIHEQYF TRBJ2-7 TRBV5-6
CASSYSGTGNNEQFF TRBJ2-1 TRBV6-5
CASSLAGGSYEQYF TRBJ2-7 TRBV5-1
CASIEVVGTEAFF TRBJ1-1 TRBV28
CASSPGQGASTDTQYF TRBJ2-3 TRBV5-1
CASGFPAGPDYEQYF TRBJ2-7 TRBV7-2
CASSLGTGRYGYTF TRBJ1-2 TRBV5-1
CASSLVGIGLAGNEQYF TRBJ2-7 TRBV7-2
CAISESEGVGEQFF TRBJ2-1 TRBV10-3
CASSLSGKETQYF TRBJ2-5 TRBV5-1
CASSPYTGRAGGSYEQYF TRBJ2-7 TRBV5-1
CASSFLRQEQYF TRBJ2-7 TRBV7-9